This T cell receptor (beta chain) stems from a study of blood T cells in healthy people across ages. Overall study findings and caveats: Long-lived donors carried more naive CD4+ cells and greater diversity than aged donors.

As concerns this clonotype: The antigen is not known.

Each donor gave 9.5 to 10 milliliters of peripheral blood. Samples had at least 7 million PBMCs isolated from them. The second PCR ran roughly 6 to 11 cycles with a sample-barcoded 5' primer and J-beta primers. Every molecule of cDNA carried a tag from a template-switch adaptor with 12 random nucleotides. From the 5' RACE reads, TCRdb called clonotypes with MiXCR, one entry per CDR3 protein. The sample comprises 1.5 million to 2 million distinct CDR3 sequences, 28% of which are singletons, and 6.5% to 8.5% rests with the top ten. Germline assignment: CDR1 SGHKS and CDR2 YYEKEE (reference sequence). Trimming pared 8 bases from V and 1 base from J, leaving 13 bases between. This CDR3 spans 14 amino acids.

This chain joins TRBV5-5 and TRBJ1-5; D is uncertain. Sequenced material: blood. This TCR derives from a woman younger than 45 in good health. The CDR3 DNA reads as TGTGCCAGTACCGCCCTTGGGAGCAATCAGCCCCAGCATTTT. Its protein is CASTALGSNQPQHF.